What follows describes a single TCR beta chain. As yet, its antigen is unknown. The study enrolled healthy HIV-negative adults without recent acute infections or vaccinations as donors. Memory CD4+ cells were the fraction left after CD45RA+ naive selection. Each sorted subset replicate got 200 ng genomic DNA, tens of thousands of genomes. Using immunoSEQ multiplex PCR, the repertoire was profiled, and TCRdb retains in-frame clones only, with some absent. The sample consists of more than 2 million clones, roughly 94% of them appearing once. This record comes from a study of shared clonotypes between healthy human individuals. The study, taken as a whole, reports: Among several donors, about 5% of naive CD4 clonotypes were found in common.

CDR1 and CDR2 from the germline V gene are SQVTM and ANQGSEA. V was pared by 4 bases and J by 4 bases, with 8 bases between. CDR3 size: 12 residues. The specimen was naive CD4+ T cells sorted from blood. Subset here: CD45RA+ positively selected. The chain links TRBV29-1 to TRBJ2-4, with a tentative D call TRBD1 (6 bases). The clonotype comes from a man between 18 and 29 years old in good health. The CDR3 DNA reads as TGCAGCGTTGGGACAGATAAAAACATTCAGTACTTC. Encoded protein: CSVGTDKNIQYF.